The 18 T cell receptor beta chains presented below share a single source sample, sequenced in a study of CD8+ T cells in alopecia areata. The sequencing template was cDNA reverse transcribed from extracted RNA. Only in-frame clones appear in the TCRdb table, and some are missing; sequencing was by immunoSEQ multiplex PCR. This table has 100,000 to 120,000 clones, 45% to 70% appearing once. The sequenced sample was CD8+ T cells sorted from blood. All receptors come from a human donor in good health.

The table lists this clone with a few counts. The CDR3 reads CASSLGPETQYF. In DNA form, the CDR3 reads TGTGCCAGCAGCTTAGGTCCGGAGACCCAGTACTTC. The rearrangement uses TRBV7-6 and TRBJ2-5; D gene ambiguous. V dropped 1 base and J dropped 5 bases, with 5 bases sitting between them. CDR1 is SGHVS and CDR2 is FNYEAQ in the germline V gene. The CDR3 spans 12 residues. The whole variable domain, remainder taken from reference TRBV7-6 and TRBJ2-5, is GAGVSQSPRYKVTKRGQDVALRCDPISGHVSLYWYRQALGQGPEFLTYFNYEAQQDKSGLPNDRFSAERPEGSISTLTIQRTEQRDSAMYRCASSLGPETQYFGPGTRLLVL.

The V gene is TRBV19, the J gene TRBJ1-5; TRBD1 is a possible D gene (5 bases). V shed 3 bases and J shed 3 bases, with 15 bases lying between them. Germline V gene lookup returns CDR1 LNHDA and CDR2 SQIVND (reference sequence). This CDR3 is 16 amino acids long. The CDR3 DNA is TGTGCCAGTAGTATCGACCCGGGGACGGTCAATCAGCCCCAGCATTTT. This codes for CASSIDPGTVNQPQHF.

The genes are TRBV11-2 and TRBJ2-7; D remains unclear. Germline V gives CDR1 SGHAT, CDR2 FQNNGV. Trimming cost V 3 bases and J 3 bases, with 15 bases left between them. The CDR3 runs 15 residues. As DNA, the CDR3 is TGTGCCAGCAGCTTTGGTTCAGCTCCCAACTACGAGCAGTACTTC. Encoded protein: CASSFGSAPNYEQYF.

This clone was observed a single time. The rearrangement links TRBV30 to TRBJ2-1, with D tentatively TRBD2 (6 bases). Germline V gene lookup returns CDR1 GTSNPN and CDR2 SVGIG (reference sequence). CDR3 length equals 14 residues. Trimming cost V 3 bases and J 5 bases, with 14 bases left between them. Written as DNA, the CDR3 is TGTGCCTGGAGCCCCGGGGCGGGGAACAATGAGCAGTTCTTC. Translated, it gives CAWSPGAGNNEQFF.

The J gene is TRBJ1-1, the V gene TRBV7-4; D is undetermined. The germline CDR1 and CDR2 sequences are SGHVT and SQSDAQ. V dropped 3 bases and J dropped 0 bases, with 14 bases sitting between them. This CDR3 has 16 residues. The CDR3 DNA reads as TGTGCCAGCAGCTTGGAGCCGCCAGAGCTGAACACTGAAGCTTTCTTT. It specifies CASSLEPPELNTEAFF.

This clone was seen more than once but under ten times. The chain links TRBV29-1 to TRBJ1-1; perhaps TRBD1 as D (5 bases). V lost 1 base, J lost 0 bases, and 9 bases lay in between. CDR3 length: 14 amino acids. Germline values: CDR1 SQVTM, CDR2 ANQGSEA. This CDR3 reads CSVEGGVLNTEAFF. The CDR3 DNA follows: TGCAGCGTTGAAGGGGGGGTCTTGAACACTGAAGCTTTCTTT.

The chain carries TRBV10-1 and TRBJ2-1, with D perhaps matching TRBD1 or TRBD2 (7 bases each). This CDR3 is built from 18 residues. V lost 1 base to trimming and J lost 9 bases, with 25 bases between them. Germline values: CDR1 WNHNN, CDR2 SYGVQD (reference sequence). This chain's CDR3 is CASSEFILGTAGYGEQFF. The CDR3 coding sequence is TGCGCCAGCAGTGAGTTTATTCTCGGGACAGCGGGGTACGGTGAGCAGTTCTTC.

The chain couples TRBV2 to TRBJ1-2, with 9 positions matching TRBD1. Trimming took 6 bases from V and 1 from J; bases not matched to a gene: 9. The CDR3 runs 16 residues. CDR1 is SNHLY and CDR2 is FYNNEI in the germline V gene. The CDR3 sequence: CASSQGTGTINYGYTF. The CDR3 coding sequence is TGTGCCAGCAGCCAAGGGACAGGGACTATTAACTATGGCTACACCTTC. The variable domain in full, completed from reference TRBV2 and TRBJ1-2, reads EPEVTQTPSHQVTQMGQEVILRCVPISNHLYFYWYRQILGQKVEFLVSFYNNEISEKSEIFDDQFSVERPDGSNFTLKIRSTKLEDSAMYFCASSQGTGTINYGYTFGSGTRLTVV.

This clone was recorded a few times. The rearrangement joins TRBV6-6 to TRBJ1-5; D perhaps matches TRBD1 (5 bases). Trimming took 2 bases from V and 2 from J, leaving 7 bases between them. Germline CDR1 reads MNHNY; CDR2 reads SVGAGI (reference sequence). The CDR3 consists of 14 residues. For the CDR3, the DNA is TGTGCCAGCAGTTACGCGGGGGGCAATCAGCCCCAGCATTTT. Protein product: CASSYAGGNQPQHF.

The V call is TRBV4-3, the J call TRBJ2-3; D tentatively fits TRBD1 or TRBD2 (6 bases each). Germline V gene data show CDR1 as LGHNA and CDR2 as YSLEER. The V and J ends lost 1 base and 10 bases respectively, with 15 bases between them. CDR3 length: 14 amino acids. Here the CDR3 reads CASSQGGDMAPQYF. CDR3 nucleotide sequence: TGCGCCAGCAGCCAAGGGGGGGACATGGCGCCGCAGTATTTT.

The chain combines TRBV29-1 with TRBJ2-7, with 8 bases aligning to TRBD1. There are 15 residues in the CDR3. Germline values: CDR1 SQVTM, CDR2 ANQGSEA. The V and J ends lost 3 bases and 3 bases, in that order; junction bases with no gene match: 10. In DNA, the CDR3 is TGCAGCGTTGAGTATGCAGGACAGGGATACTACGAGCAGTACTTC. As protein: CSVEYAGQGYYEQYF.

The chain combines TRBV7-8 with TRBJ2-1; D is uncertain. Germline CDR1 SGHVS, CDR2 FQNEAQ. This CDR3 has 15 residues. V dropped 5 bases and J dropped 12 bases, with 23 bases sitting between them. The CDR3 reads CASSGLAPSPSAQFF. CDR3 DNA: TGTGCCAGCAGCGGTCTCGCGCCATCCCCCAGCGCGCAGTTCTTC.

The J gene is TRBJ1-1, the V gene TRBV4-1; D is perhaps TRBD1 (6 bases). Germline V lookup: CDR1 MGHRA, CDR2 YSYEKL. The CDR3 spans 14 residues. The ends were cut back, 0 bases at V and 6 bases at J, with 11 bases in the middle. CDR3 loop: CASSQDPGEPEAFF. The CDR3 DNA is TGCGCCAGCAGCCAAGATCCAGGGGAACCTGAAGCTTTCTTT.

In nucleotides, the CDR3 is TGCAGCGTTGTTCGACCGGGAAACTCTGGAAACACCATATATTTT. This sequence encodes CSVVRPGNSGNTIYF. The gene calls are TRBV29-1 and TRBJ1-3, with no clear D. V lost 4 bases, J lost 0 bases, and 13 bases lay in between. The CDR3 contains 15 residues. Per the germline V gene, CDR1 is SQVTM and CDR2 is ANQGSEA.

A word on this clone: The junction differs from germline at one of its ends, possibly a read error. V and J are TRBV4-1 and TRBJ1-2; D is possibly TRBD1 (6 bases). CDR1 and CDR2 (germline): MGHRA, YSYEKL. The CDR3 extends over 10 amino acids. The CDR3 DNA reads TGCGCCAGCAGCGGGGAGGGGGTGATCTTC. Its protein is CASSGEGVIF.

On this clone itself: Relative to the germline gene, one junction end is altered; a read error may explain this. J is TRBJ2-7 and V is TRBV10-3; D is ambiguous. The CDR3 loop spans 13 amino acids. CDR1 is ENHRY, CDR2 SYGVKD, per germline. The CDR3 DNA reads TGTGCCAGCAGTGTAGACATTATCTACGAGCAGTACTTC. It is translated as CASSVDIIYEQYF.

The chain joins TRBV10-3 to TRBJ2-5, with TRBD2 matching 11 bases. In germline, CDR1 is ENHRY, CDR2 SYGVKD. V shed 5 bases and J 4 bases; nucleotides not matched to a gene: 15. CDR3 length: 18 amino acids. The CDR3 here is CAISTPQIAGGPGETQYF. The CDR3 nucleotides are TGTGCCATCAGTACTCCTCAAATAGCGGGGGGGCCTGGAGAGACCCAGTACTTC.

The CDR3 protein is CASSFYGGGRSYNEQFF. The CDR3 DNA reads as TGTGCCAGCAGCTTCTATGGCGGGGGGCGCTCCTACAATGAGCAGTTCTTC. V is TRBV7-2 and J is TRBJ2-1; 8 nucleotides match TRBD2. V lost 3 bases and J lost 0; bases outside the gene matches: 7. CDR1 and CDR2 (germline): SGHTA, FQGNSA. The length of the CDR3 is 17 residues.